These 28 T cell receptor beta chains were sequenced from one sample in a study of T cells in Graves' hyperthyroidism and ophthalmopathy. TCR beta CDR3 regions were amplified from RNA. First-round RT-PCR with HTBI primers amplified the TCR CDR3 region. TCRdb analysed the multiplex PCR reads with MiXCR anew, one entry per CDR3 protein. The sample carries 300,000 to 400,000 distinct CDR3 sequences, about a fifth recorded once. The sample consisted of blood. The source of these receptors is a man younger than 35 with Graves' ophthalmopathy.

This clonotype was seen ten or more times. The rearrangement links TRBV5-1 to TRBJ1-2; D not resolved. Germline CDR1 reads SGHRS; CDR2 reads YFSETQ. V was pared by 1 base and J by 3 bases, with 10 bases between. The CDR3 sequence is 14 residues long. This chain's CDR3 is CASSLNSIDYGYTF. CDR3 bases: TGCGCCAGCAGCTTGAATAGCATCGACTATGGCTACACCTTC.

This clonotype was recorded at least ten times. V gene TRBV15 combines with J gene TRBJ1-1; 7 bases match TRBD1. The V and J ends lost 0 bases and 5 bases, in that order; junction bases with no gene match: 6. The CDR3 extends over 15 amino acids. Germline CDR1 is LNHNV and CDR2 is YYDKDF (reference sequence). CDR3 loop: CATSRDPQGGTEAFF. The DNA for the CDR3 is TGTGCCACCAGCAGAGATCCGCAGGGGGGAACTGAAGCTTTCTTT. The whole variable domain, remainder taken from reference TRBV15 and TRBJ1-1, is DAMVIQNPRYQVTQFGKPVTLSCSQTLNHNVMYWYQQKSSQAPKLLFHYYDKDFNNEADTPDNFQSRRPNTSFCFLDIRSPGLGDTAMYLCATSRDPQGGTEAFFGQGTRLTVV.

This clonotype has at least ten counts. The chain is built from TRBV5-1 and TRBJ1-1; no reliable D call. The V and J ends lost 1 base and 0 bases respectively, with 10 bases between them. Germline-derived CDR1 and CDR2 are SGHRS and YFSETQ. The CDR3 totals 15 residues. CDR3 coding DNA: TGCGCCAGCAGCTTGAGAACAGATTTGAACACTGAAGCTTTCTTT. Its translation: CASSLRTDLNTEAFF.

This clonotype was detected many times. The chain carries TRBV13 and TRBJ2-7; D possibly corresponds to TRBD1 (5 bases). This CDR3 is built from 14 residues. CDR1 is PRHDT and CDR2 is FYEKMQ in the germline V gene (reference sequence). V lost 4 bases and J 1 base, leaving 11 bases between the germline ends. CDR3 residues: CASSSTQGSYEQYF. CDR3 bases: TGTGCCAGCAGCTCAACCCAGGGTTCCTACGAGCAGTACTTC.

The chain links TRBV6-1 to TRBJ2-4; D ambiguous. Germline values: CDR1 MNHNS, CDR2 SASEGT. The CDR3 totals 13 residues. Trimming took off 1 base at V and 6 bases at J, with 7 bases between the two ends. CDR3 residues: CASSEDPRNIQYF. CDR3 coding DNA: TGTGCCAGCAGTGAAGACCCGAGAAACATTCAGTACTTC.

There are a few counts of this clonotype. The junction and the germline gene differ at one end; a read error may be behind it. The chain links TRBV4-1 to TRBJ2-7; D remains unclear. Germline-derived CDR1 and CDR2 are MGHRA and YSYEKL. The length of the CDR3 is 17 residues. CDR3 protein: CAGSQEFFDFTDHEQYF. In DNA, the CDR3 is TGCGCCGGCAGCCAAGAATTCTTTGACTTCACGGACCACGAGCAGTACTTC.

CDR3 DNA: TGCAGTGCTAGTCGCAGGGCCGGTTCACCCCTCCACTTT. Translated: CSASRRAGSPLHF. The chain is built from TRBV20-1 and TRBJ1-6; D is perhaps TRBD1 (5 bases). Germline V gene sequence: CDR1 DFQATT, CDR2 SNEGSKA (reference sequence). There are 13 residues in the CDR3. Trimming took off 3 bases at V and 9 bases at J, with 12 bases between the two ends.

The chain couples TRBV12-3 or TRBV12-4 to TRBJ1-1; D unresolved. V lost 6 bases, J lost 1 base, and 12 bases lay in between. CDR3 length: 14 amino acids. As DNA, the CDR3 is TGTGCCAGCAGCCCTGCGGTCCGGAACACTGAAGCTTTCTTT. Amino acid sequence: CASSPAVRNTEAFF.

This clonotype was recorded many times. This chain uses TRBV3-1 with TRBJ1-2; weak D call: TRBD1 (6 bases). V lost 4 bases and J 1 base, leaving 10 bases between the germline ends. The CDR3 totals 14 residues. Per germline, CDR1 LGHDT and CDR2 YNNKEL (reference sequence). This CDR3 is CASSLWDNNYGYTF. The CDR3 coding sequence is TGTGCCAGCAGCCTCTGGGACAATAACTATGGCTACACCTTC.

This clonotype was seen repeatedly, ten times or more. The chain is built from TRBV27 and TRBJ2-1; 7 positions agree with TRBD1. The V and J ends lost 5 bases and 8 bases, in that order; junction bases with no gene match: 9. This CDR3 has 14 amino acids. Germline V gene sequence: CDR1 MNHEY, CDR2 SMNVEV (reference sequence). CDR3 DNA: TGTGCCAGCAGTGGACGGACAGGCTTTTATGAGCAGTTCTTC. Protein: CASSGRTGFYEQFF.

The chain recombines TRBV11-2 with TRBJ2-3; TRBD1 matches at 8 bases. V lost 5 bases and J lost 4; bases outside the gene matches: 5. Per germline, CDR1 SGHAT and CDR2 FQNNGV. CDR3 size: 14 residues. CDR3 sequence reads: CASSQTGGPDTQYF. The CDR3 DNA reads TGTGCCAGCAGCCAAACAGGGGGACCAGATACGCAGTATTTT.

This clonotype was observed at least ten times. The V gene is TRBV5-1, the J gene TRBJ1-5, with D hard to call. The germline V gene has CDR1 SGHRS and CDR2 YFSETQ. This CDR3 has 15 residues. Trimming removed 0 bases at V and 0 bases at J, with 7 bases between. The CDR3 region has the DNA TGCGCCAGCAGCTTGGCCGGGGATAGCAATCAGCCCCAGCATTTT. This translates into CASSLAGDSNQPQHF.

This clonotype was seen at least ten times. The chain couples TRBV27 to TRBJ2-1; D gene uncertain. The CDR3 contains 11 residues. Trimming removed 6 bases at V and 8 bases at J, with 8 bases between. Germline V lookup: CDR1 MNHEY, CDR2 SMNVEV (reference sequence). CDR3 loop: CASRAGYEQFF. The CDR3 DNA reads TGTGCCAGCAGAGCCGGGTATGAGCAGTTCTTC.

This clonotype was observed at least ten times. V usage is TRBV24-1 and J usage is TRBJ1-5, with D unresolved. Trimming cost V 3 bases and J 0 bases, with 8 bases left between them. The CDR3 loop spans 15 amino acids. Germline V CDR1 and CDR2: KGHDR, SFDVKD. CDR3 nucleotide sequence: TGTGCCACCAGTGATGGACTTGTTAGCAATCAGCCCCAGCATTTT. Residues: CATSDGLVSNQPQHF.

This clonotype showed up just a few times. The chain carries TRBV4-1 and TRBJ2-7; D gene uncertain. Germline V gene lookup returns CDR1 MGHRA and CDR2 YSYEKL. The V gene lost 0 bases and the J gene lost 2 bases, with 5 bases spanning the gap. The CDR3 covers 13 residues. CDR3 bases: TGCGCCAGCAGCCAAGATAGCCCCTACGAGCAGTACTTC. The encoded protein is CASSQDSPYEQYF.

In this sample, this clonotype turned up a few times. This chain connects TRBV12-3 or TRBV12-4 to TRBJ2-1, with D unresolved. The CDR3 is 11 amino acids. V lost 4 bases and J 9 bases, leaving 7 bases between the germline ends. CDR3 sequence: CASSSSAEQFF. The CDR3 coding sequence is TGTGCCAGCAGTTCGTCAGCTGAGCAGTTCTTC.

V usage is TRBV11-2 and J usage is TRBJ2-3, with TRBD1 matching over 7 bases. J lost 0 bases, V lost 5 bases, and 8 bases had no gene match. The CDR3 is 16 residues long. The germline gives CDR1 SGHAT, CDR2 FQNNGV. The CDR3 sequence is CASSPHPTGSTDTQYF. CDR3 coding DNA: TGTGCCAGCAGCCCTCACCCGACAGGGAGCACAGATACGCAGTATTTT.

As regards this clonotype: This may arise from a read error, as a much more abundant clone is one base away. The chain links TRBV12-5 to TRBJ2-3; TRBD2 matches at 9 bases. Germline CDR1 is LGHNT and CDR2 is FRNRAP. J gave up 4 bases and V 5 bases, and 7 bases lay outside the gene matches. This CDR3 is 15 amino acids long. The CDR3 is CASGPPAGGPDTQYF. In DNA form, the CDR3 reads TGTGCTAGTGGTCCACCAGCGGGGGGCCCAGATACGCAGTATTTT. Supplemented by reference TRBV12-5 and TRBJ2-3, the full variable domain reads DARVTQTPRHKVTEMGQEVTMRCQPILGHNTVFWYRQTMMQGLELLAYFRNRAPLDDSGMPKDRFSAEMPDATLATLKIQPSEPRDSAVYFCASGPPAGGPDTQYFGPGTRLTVL.

The CDR3 DNA sequence: TGCAGCGTTGGGCCCCTGAGCACAGATACGCAGTATTTT. This codes for CSVGPLSTDTQYF. The genes are TRBV29-1 and TRBJ2-3; D uncertain. Germline loops: CDR1 SQVTM, CDR2 ANQGSEA. The V end was cut by 4 bases, the J end by 0 bases, with 8 bases between. This CDR3 is built from 13 residues.

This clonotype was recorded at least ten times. The CDR3 coding sequence is TGTGCCAGCAGCTTAAGTCCGAGCTCCTACAATGAGCAGTTCTTC. This gives the protein CASSLSPSSYNEQFF. V usage is TRBV7-3 and J usage is TRBJ2-1; D remains ambiguous. The V gene lost 1 base and the J gene lost 0 bases, with 7 bases spanning the gap. Germline CDR1 SGHTA, CDR2 FQGTGA. CDR3 size: 15 residues.

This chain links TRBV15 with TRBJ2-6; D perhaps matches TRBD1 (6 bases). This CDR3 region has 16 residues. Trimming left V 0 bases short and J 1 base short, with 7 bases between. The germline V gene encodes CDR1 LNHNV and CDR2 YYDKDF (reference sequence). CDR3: CATSREGGSGANVLTF. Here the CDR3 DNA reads TGTGCCACCAGCAGAGAAGGGGGTTCTGGGGCCAACGTCCTGACTTTC. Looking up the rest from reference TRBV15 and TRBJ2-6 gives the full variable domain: DAMVIQNPRYQVTQFGKPVTLSCSQTLNHNVMYWYQQKSSQAPKLLFHYYDKDFNNEADTPDNFQSRRPNTSFCFLDIRSPGLGDTAMYLCATSREGGSGANVLTFGAGSRLTVL.

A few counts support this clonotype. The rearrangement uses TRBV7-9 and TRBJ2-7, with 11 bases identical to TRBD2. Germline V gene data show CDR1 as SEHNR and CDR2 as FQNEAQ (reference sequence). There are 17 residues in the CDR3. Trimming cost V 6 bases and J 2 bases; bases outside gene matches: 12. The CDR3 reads CASSRDSSGGRAYEQYF. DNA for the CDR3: TGTGCCAGCAGTCGGGACTCTAGCGGGGGGCGGGCCTACGAGCAGTACTTC.

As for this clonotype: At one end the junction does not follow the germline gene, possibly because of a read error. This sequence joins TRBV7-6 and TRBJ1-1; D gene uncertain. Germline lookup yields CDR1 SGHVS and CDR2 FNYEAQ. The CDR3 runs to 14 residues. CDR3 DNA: TGTGCCAGCAGCTTGGCAGCCATGAACACTGAAGCTTCCTTT. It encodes CASSLAAMNTEASF.

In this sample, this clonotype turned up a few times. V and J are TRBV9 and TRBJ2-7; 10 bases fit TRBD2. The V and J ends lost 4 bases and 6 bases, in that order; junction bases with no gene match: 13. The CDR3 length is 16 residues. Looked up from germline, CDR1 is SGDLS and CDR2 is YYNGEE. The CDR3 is CASSLDMALAGAEQYF. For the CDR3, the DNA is TGTGCCAGCAGCTTGGATATGGCTCTAGCGGGGGCCGAGCAGTACTTC.

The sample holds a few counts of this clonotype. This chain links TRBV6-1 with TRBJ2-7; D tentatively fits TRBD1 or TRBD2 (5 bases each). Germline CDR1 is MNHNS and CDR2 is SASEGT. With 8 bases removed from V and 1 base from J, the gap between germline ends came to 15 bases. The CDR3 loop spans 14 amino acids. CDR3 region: CASDRDGTSYEQYF. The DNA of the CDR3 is TGTGCCAGCGACCGGGACGGAACTTCCTACGAGCAGTACTTC.

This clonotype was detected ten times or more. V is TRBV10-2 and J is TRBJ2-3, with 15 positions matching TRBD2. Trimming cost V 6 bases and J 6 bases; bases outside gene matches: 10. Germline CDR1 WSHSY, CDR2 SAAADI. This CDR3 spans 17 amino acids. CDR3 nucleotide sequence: TGCGCCAGCAGGGACGGGACTAGCGGGGGGAAAGGGGATACGCAGTATTTT. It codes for CASRDGTSGGKGDTQYF.

As DNA, the CDR3 is TGTGCCAGCAGTTACGGCCGTGGGCCGATGGGAGATACGCAGTATTTT. As protein: CASSYGRGPMGDTQYF. J is TRBJ2-3 and V is TRBV6-2 or TRBV6-3; D ambiguous. The CDR3 runs 16 residues. Trimming cost V 2 bases and J 5 bases, with 17 bases left between them. Germline CDR1 is MNHEY and CDR2 is SVGEGT.

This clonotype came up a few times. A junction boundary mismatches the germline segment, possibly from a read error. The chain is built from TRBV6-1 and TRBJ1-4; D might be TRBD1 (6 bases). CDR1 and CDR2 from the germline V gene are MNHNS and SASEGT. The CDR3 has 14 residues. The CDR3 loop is CTSSARDNREKLFF. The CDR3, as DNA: TGTACCAGCAGTGCCCGGGACAATCGCGAAAAACTGTTTTTT.